This T cell receptor beta chain comes out of a study of cytomegalovirus exposure and HLA in healthy donors. After removal of 1 base from V and 7 bases from J, the junction contained 5 bases not matched to a gene. The CDR3 covers 15 residues. Germline CDR1 LNHNV, CDR2 YYDKDF (reference sequence). The repertoire was sequenced with immunoSEQ multiplex PCR; TCRdb's copy has only in-frame clones and lacks some. Among fewer than 150,000 clones listed, almost 90% were seen once. The donors were in the roughly 120-subject validation cohort, distinct from the roughly 720-subject first cohort. The material sequenced was PBMCs. The chain carries TRBV15 and TRBJ2-1, with 9 positions matching TRBD1. The receptor's source is a woman aged 18-35 years in good health and CMV-seropositive. CDR3 region: CATSRVGTGRNEQFF. The CDR3 region has the DNA TGTGCCACCAGCAGAGTCGGGACAGGGAGGAATGAGCAGTTCTTC.